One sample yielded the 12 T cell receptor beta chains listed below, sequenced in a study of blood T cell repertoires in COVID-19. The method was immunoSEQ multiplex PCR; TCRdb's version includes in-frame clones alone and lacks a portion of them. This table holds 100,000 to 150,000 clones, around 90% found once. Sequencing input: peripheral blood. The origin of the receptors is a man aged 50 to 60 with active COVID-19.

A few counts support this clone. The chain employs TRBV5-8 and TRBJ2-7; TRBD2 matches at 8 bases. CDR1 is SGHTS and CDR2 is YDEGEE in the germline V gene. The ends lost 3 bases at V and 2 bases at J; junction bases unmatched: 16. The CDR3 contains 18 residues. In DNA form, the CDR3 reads TGTGCCAGCAGCTCCCCCCGGAGGAGCGGGAGTTCCCCCTACGAGCAGTACGTC. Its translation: CASSSPRRSGSSPYEQYV.

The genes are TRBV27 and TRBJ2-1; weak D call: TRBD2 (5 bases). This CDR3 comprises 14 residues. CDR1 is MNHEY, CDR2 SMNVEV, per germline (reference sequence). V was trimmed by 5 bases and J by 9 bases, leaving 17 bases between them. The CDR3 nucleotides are TGTGCCAGCAGTAGCCGGACCCTAGGAGGTGAGCAGTTCTTC. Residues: CASSSRTLGGEQFF.

The CDR3 DNA reads TGTGCCATCAGTGAGTTCGCTAGCGGGAGGACGGATACGCAGTATTTT. Protein product: CAISEFASGRTDTQYF. The J gene is TRBJ2-3, the V gene TRBV10-3, with TRBD2 matching over 11 bases. There are 16 residues in the CDR3. V was clipped by 1 base and J by 6 bases; unmatched bases: 6. Germline lookup yields CDR1 ENHRY and CDR2 SYGVKD.

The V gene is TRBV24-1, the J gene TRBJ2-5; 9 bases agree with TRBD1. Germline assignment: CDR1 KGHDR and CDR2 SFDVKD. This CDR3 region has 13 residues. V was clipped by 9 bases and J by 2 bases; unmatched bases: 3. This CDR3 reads CATRDRVQETQYF. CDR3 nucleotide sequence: TGTGCCACCCGGGACAGGGTACAAGAGACCCAGTACTTC.

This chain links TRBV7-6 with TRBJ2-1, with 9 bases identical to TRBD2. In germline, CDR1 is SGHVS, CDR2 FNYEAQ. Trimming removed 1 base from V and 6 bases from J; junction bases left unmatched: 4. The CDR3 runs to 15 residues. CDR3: CASSLGSGGSNEQFF. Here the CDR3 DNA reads TGTGCCAGCAGCTTAGGTAGCGGGGGATCCAATGAGCAGTTCTTC.

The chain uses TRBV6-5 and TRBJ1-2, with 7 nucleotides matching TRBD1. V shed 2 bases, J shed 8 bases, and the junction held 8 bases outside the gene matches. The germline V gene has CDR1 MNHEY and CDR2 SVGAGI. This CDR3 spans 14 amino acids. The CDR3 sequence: CASSYLQGSSGYTF. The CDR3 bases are TGTGCCAGCAGTTACCTACAGGGGAGCAGCGGCTACACCTTC.

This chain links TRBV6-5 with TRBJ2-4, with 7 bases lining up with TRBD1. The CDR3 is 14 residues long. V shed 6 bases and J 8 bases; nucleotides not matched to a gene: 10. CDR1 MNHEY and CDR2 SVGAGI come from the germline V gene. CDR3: CASRPDRVTDIQYF. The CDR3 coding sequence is TGTGCCAGCAGACCAGACAGGGTTACGGACATTCAGTACTTC.

CDR3 region: CATSRDSAVHQPQHF. The CDR3 DNA is TGTGCCACCAGCAGAGATTCCGCGGTCCATCAGCCCCAGCATTTT. The chain joins TRBV15 to TRBJ1-5; no clear D gene. Germline V lookup: CDR1 LNHNV, CDR2 YYDKDF (reference sequence). The V end lost 0 bases, the J end lost 5 bases, and 11 bases lay between the germline ends. There are 15 residues in the CDR3.

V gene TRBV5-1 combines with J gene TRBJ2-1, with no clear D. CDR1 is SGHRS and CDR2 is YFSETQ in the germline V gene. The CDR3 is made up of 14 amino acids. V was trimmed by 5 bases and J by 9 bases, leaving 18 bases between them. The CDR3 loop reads CASSGLGPRSEQFF. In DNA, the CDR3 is TGCGCCAGCAGTGGGTTAGGCCCAAGGAGTGAGCAGTTCTTC.

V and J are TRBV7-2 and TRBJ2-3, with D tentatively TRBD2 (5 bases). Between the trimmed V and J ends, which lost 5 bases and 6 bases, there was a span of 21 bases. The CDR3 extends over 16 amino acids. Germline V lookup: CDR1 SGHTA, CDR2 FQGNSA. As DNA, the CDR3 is TGTGCCAGCAGCCGCCGGGGTGCGACCGTACGGGATACGCAGTATTTT. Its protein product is CASSRRGATVRDTQYF.

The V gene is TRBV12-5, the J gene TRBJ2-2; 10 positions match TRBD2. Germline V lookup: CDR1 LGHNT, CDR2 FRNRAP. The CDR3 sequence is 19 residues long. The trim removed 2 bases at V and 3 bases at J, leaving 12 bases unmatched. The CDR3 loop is CASGLMTSGRLRDTGELFF. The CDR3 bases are TGTGCTAGTGGTTTGATGACTAGCGGGCGGCTAAGGGACACCGGGGAGCTGTTTTTT.

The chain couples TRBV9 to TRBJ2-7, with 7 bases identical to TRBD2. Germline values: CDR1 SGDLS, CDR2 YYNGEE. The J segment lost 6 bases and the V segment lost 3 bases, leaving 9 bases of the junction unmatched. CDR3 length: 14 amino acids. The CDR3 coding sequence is TGTGCCAGCAGCGCTCGACACACGGGAGGCGAGCAGTACTTC. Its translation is CASSARHTGGEQYF.